One T cell receptor beta chain is described in this entry. Its antigen remains unidentified. The sample comes from a study of cytomegalovirus exposure and HLA in healthy donors. Across the study: Approximately 190 million T cells yielded 100 million or so unique TCR beta sequences, as an earlier analysis found.

Points from the study as a whole: Presence/absence analyses treated sequencing depth as roughly uniform across donors.

PCR amplification relied on 60 Vbeta primers (plus 13 Jbeta primers). Clones were read by immunoSEQ multiplex PCR, and TCRdb kept only the in-frame ones, dropping some. The sample holds around 110,000 clones; about 79% are singletons and the top ten take approximately 4.3%. The germline V gene encodes CDR1 MNHNS and CDR2 SASEGT. This CDR3 spans 15 amino acids. V dropped 4 bases and J dropped 0 bases, with 12 bases sitting between them. This chain joins TRBV6-1 and TRBJ2-5; possibly TRBD1 for D (6 bases). The source material was PBMCs. This TCR came from a man younger than 45 in good health and CMV-seropositive. In nucleotides, the CDR3 is TGTGCCAGCAGTGGTCTGGGGGCGTACCAAGAGACCCAGTACTTC. Translation: CASSGLGAYQETQYF.